The T cell receptor beta chain under discussion was sequenced for a study of CD8+ T cells in alopecia areata. Background on the study: Patients in the treated group were given tofacitinib by mouth, 5 to 10 mg twice a day. Points from the study as a whole: It was lesional scalp, especially alopecia totalis/universalis, that showed higher clonality than normal scalp. Among patients, TCR sharing was less clear than in mice, a difference possibly due in part to HLA diversity in the patient population.

Worth noting for this clone: Its specificity is unknown.

Extracted from the samples, RNA was reverse transcribed into cDNA to serve as the sequencing template. TCRdb's copy holds only in-frame clones and misses some; the assay was immunoSEQ multiplex PCR. The table has about 69,000 clones, approximately 61% seen once. This sample comprised CD8+ T cells sorted from blood, obtained at week 0. The clonotype was recovered from a human donor with alopecia areata.

DNA of the CDR3: TGTGCCAGCAGCTTAGATGGCGGATTTAGAACCTACGAGCAGTACTTC. Translating gives CASSLDGGFRTYEQYF. The chain joins TRBV7-3 to TRBJ2-7; D is ambiguous. The V end was cut by 2 bases, the J end by 2 bases, with 16 bases between. The CDR3 has 16 residues. CDR1 is SGHTA and CDR2 is FQGTGA in the germline V gene.